The clone carrying this T cell receptor beta chain was counted at least ten times. No antigen is known for it. The study used a library that attached unique molecular identifiers to individual cDNA molecules. TCRdb fed the RACE reads into MiXCR, producing one record per CDR3 protein. Among about 39,000 distinct CDR3 sequences listed, roughly 13% were seen once. The data were obtained in a study of human T cells and chemical hapten exposure. Study-wide background: DPC at 2% was the sensitizing agent, placed on approximately 2 cm by approximately 2 cm of upper inner arm skin. Across samples, TCR yields varied, mostly owing to small differences in pooled library volumes. Study-wide results and limits: Large CDR3 similarity clusters arose significantly more often from expanded TCRs than from controls.

Time point defined: patch test 3, about 24 weeks after DPC sensitization. Noted treatment: therapeutic diphenylcyclopropenone sensitization with weekly scalp DPC. Extraction yielded total RNA from whole blood (unfractionated). This TCR was recovered from a woman aged 35 to 49 with alopecia areata. Some clones in this sample may be carry-over from other donors' samples. The material sequenced was whole blood, taken in connection with sensitization to the hapten diphenylcyclopropenone (DPC).

The CDR3 reads CASSAPLAEYYNEQFF. The CDR3 nucleotides are TGTGCCAGCAGCGCGCCCCTAGCGGAGTACTACAATGAGCAGTTCTTC. The chain is built from TRBV5-6 and TRBJ2-1; 7 bases match TRBD2. V dropped 4 bases and J dropped 3; count of bases not matched to a gene: 10. Germline V gene lookup returns CDR1 SGHDT and CDR2 YYEEEE. The CDR3 sequence is 16 residues long.